This TCR beta chain was sequenced during a study of T cell responses to AZD1222 COVID-19 vaccine. Study-wide context: Pooling of second doses given at about 4 or about 12 weeks was done.

This CDR3 is built from 12 residues. Trimming removed 2 bases at V and 7 bases at J, with 8 bases between. Germline V gene data show CDR1 as MNHNS and CDR2 as SASEGT. A word on this clone: Its antigen remains unidentified.

Generated by immunoSEQ multiplex PCR, the TCRdb table keeps only in-frame clones and is missing some. The data show 150,000 to 200,000 clones, around 92% seen once. The study's findings and limits: Vaccine-associated CD4 TCRs spanned spike, dominant at 160-218 and 743-854.

The rearrangement links TRBV6-1 to TRBJ1-2; D ambiguous. The sample in question was peripheral blood, obtained on day 0 of AZD1222 vaccination. The source of this sequence is an adult in good health. DNA of the CDR3: TGTGCCAGCAGTGAACCCCCCACTGGCTACACCTTC. Translating gives CASSEPPTGYTF.